Shown below are 31 T cell receptor beta chains from a single sample sequenced in a study of shared clonotypes between healthy human individuals. Sequencing was performed with immunoSEQ multiplex PCR; in TCRdb, only in-frame clones are kept and a portion is missing. The sample shows roughly 1 million clones, around 76% of them seen only once. The specimen sequenced was memory CD4+ T cells sorted from blood. As for subset: CD45RA-negative fraction. The origin of the receptors is a man between 18 and 29 years old in good health.

This clone was observed a few times. The chain links TRBV6-5 to TRBJ2-3; D assignment may be TRBD1 or TRBD2 (5 bases each). The CDR3 extends over 16 amino acids. The germline V and J ends were trimmed by 4 bases and 3 bases, with 17 bases remaining between them. Per germline, CDR1 MNHEY and CDR2 SVGAGI. DNA for the CDR3: TGTGCCAGCAGTTCCCCCCCGGGGCGAGGGACAGATACGCAGTATTTT. This codes for CASSSPPGRGTDTQYF.

The chain combines TRBV6-1 with TRBJ1-1; D is possibly TRBD1 (6 bases). V gave up 8 bases and J gave up 1 base, with 17 bases separating them. The germline gives CDR1 MNHNS, CDR2 SASEGT. The CDR3 is 15 amino acids. This CDR3 is CASAGGGVTNTEAFF. DNA of the CDR3: TGTGCCAGCGCCGGAGGGGGGGTTACGAACACTGAAGCTTTCTTT.

The CDR3 DNA sequence: TGCGCCAGCAGCGACAGTAGCGCAGATACGCAGTATTTT. This translates into CASSDSSADTQYF. V usage is TRBV10-1 and J usage is TRBJ2-3; tentatively, D is TRBD1 or TRBD2 (5 bases each). The CDR3 length is 13 residues. Germline loops: CDR1 WNHNN, CDR2 SYGVQD (reference sequence). V lost 6 bases and J lost 4, with 11 bases in between.

The chain joins TRBV10-3 to TRBJ1-5, with 7 bases matching TRBD1. CDR3 length equals 15 residues. CDR1 and CDR2 from the germline V gene are ENHRY and SYGVKD. V was pared by 3 bases and J by 3 bases, with 5 bases of the junction left unmatched. In DNA, the CDR3 is TGTGCCATCAGTGAAGAAGGGGGCTCCAATCAGCCCCAGCATTTT. It yields the protein CAISEEGGSNQPQHF.

This chain uses TRBV2 with TRBJ2-2, with 9 nucleotides matching TRBD1. V shed 7 bases, J shed 5 bases, and the junction held 5 bases outside the gene matches. This CDR3 region has 14 residues. CDR1 and CDR2 from the germline V gene are SNHLY and FYNNEI. This CDR3 is CASKDRGWTGELFF. In DNA form, the CDR3 reads TGTGCCAGCAAGGACAGGGGATGGACCGGGGAGCTGTTTTTT. Complete variable domain (other parts from reference TRBV2 and TRBJ2-2): EPEVTQTPSHQVTQMGQEVILRCVPISNHLYFYWYRQILGQKVEFLVSFYNNEISEKSEIFDDQFSVERPDGSNFTLKIRSTKLEDSAMYFCASKDRGWTGELFFGEGSRLTVL.

The rearrangement uses TRBV5-1 and TRBJ2-1; the D is unclear. The V end was cut by 2 bases, the J end by 3 bases, with 9 bases between. Germline V CDR1 and CDR2: SGHRS, YFSETQ. CDR3 length equals 14 residues. This CDR3 reads CASSFLTNYNEQFF. The CDR3 region has the DNA TGCGCCAGCAGCTTTTTGACAAACTACAATGAGCAGTTCTTC.

J is TRBJ1-2 and V is TRBV6-5, with D possibly TRBD1 on 6 matching bases. Germline V gene sequence: CDR1 MNHEY, CDR2 SVGAGI. This CDR3 spans 14 amino acids. Trimming removed 2 bases at V and 4 bases at J, with 11 bases between. In nucleotides, the CDR3 is TGTGCCAGCAGTTACCTAGGGGGAGGCTATGGCTACACCTTC. Its translation: CASSYLGGGYGYTF.

This clone came up a few times. The chain couples TRBV19 to TRBJ1-5, with 10 nucleotides matching TRBD1. V gave up 3 bases and J gave up 4 bases; unmatched junction bases: 3. CDR3 length equals 15 residues. Germline CDR1 is LNHDA and CDR2 is SQIVND (reference sequence). This CDR3 is CASSIPGQGNQPQHF. CDR3 DNA: TGTGCCAGTAGTATCCCGGGACAGGGGAATCAGCCCCAGCATTTT.

V is TRBV28 and J is TRBJ1-1; D gene unclear. In germline, CDR1 is MDHEN, CDR2 SYDVKM. V gave up 3 bases and J gave up 4 bases, with 12 bases separating them. CDR3 size: 14 residues. CDR3 in DNA: TGTGCCAGCAGTTTGACCGGGGTGAGCACTGAAGCTTTCTTT. The encoded protein is CASSLTGVSTEAFF.

The V and J genes are TRBV7-2 and TRBJ2-7, with 7 positions matching TRBD1. Trimming cost V 4 bases and J 0 bases; bases outside gene matches: 9. The CDR3 has 16 residues. CDR1 SGHTA and CDR2 FQGNSA come from the germline V gene. Here the CDR3 reads CASSWAGTATSYEQYF. The CDR3 coding sequence is TGTGCCAGCAGCTGGGCTGGGACAGCGACCTCCTACGAGCAGTACTTC.

J is TRBJ2-2 and V is TRBV5-1; TRBD2 agrees at 8 bases. Germline V CDR1 and CDR2: SGHRS, YFSETQ. The CDR3 runs to 15 residues. The V gene end was trimmed by 2 bases and the J gene end by 4 bases; junction bases not matched to a gene: 4. Here the CDR3 reads CASSLAGEGTGELFF. CDR3 sequence (DNA): TGCGCCAGCAGCTTAGCGGGAGAGGGCACCGGGGAGCTGTTTTTT.

The chain carries TRBV7-6 and TRBJ2-2; no firm D call. The CDR3 loop spans 14 amino acids. Trimming removed 1 base at V and 1 base at J, with 4 bases between. Germline V lookup: CDR1 SGHVS, CDR2 FNYEAQ. CDR3 protein: CASSLEGNTGELFF. The CDR3 bases are TGTGCCAGCAGCTTAGAAGGGAACACCGGGGAGCTGTTTTTT.

This chain joins TRBV7-6 and TRBJ1-3; 10 bases are a match to TRBD1. V lost 5 bases, J lost 4 bases, and 8 bases stayed unmatched. CDR3 length equals 16 residues. CDR1 SGHVS and CDR2 FNYEAQ come from the germline V gene. The CDR3 loop reads CASSPRQGASGNTIYF. The CDR3 DNA is TGTGCCAGCAGCCCGCGACAGGGGGCGTCAGGAAACACCATATATTTT. Using reference TRBV7-6 and TRBJ1-3 for the parts outside the CDR3, the full variable domain is GAGVSQSPRYKVTKRGQDVALRCDPISGHVSLYWYRQALGQGPEFLTYFNYEAQQDKSGLPNDRFSAERPEGSISTLTIQRTEQRDSAMYRCASSPRQGASGNTIYFGEGSWLTVV.

This clone was picked up one time. The rearrangement links TRBV5-1 to TRBJ2-3, with 9 bases lining up with TRBD2. Losses at the gene ends were 4 bases for V and 2 bases for J; bases not matched to a gene: 8. This CDR3 has 16 residues. Per the germline V gene, CDR1 is SGHRS and CDR2 is YFSETQ. The CDR3 region has the DNA TGCGCCAGCAGCACCCGGGTAGCGGGGGCCACAGATACGCAGTATTTT. Translated: CASSTRVAGATDTQYF.

The chain is built from TRBV6-1 and TRBJ1-1; a weak D match, TRBD1 (5 bases). The V end lost 2 bases, the J end lost 0 bases, and 10 bases lay between the germline ends. CDR1 is MNHNS, CDR2 SASEGT, per germline. CDR3 length: 15 residues. The CDR3 sequence: CASSEPGDLNTEAFF. CDR3 nucleotide sequence: TGTGCCAGCAGTGAACCGGGGGATTTGAACACTGAAGCTTTCTTT.

The chain carries TRBV5-4 and TRBJ2-7, with TRBD2 identical over 7 bases. The CDR3 length is 15 residues. Unmatched junction bases numbered 13, after V lost 4 bases and J lost 6 bases. Per germline, CDR1 SGHNT and CDR2 YYREEE (reference sequence). The CDR3 coding sequence is TGTGCCAGCAGCGTAGACAACATAGCGGGTACCGAGCAGTACTTC. As protein: CASSVDNIAGTEQYF.

V and J are TRBV19 and TRBJ1-5, with 9 nucleotides matching TRBD1. J gave up 2 bases and V 4 bases, and 6 bases lay outside the gene matches. Germline CDR1 and CDR2: LNHDA and SQIVND (reference sequence). The CDR3 spans 16 residues. The CDR3 DNA reads TGTGCCAGTAGTAGGGGGACAGGGCGAGGCAATCAGCCCCAGCATTTT. Translation: CASSRGTGRGNQPQHF.

This sequence joins TRBV7-8 and TRBJ1-1; D perhaps matches TRBD1 (6 bases). Germline V gives CDR1 SGHVS, CDR2 FQNEAQ. Between the trimmed V and J ends, which lost 3 bases and 4 bases, there was a span of 9 bases. CDR3 size: 13 residues. CDR3 in DNA: TGTGCCAGCAGCTTGACAGGCGGCACTGAAGCTTTCTTT. Its protein is CASSLTGGTEAFF.

The V and J genes are TRBV7-2 and TRBJ2-3; 10 bases are a match to TRBD2. Germline CDR1 is SGHTA and CDR2 is FQGNSA. With 5 bases clipped from V and 5 bases from J, the junction kept 16 bases outside the gene matches. The CDR3 sequence is 18 residues long. CDR3 in amino acids: CASSPGIGSGRAQDTQYF. The CDR3 region has the DNA TGTGCCAGCAGCCCAGGGATCGGGAGCGGGAGGGCCCAAGATACGCAGTATTTT.

The V call is TRBV19, the J call TRBJ2-3; TRBD1 might be the D (6 bases). Trimming took off 8 bases at V and 3 bases at J, with 15 bases between the two ends. The germline V gene encodes CDR1 LNHDA and CDR2 SQIVND (reference sequence). This CDR3 spans 14 amino acids. CDR3 coding DNA: TGTGCCAGTTGTGTAAGAGGGGGAACAGATACGCAGTATTTT. Translation: CASCVRGGTDTQYF.

V is TRBV2 and J is TRBJ1-2, with TRBD1 as a possible D gene (6 bases). The germline V and J ends were trimmed by 3 bases and 4 bases, with 18 bases remaining between them. The CDR3 covers 16 residues. CDR1 is SNHLY, CDR2 FYNNEI, per germline. The chain's CDR3 is CASSDLTGGVGYGYTF. As DNA, the CDR3 is TGTGCCAGCAGTGATTTGACGGGGGGCGTTGGCTATGGCTACACCTTC.

The table lists this clone with a few counts. The chain links TRBV2 to TRBJ1-6; 9 bases are a match to TRBD1. Germline V gives CDR1 SNHLY, CDR2 FYNNEI. J was trimmed by 4 bases and V by 2 bases; bases with no gene match: 6. The CDR3 consists of 17 residues. CDR3 amino acids: CASSENRGPIYNSPLHF. CDR3 DNA: TGTGCCAGCAGTGAAAACAGGGGGCCAATTTATAATTCACCCCTCCACTTT. Variable domain in full (rest from reference TRBV2 and TRBJ1-6): EPEVTQTPSHQVTQMGQEVILRCVPISNHLYFYWYRQILGQKVEFLVSFYNNEISEKSEIFDDQFSVERPDGSNFTLKIRSTKLEDSAMYFCASSENRGPIYNSPLHFGNGTRLTVT.

The V gene is TRBV6-1, the J gene TRBJ1-6, with D possibly matching TRBD1 (5 bases). Looked up from germline, CDR1 is MNHNS and CDR2 is SASEGT. This CDR3 contains 13 residues. V gave up 5 bases and J gave up 7 bases, with 9 bases separating them. This CDR3 is CASSRDDNSPLHF. CDR3 DNA sequence: TGTGCCAGCAGTCGGGACGACAATTCACCCCTCCACTTT.

J is TRBJ2-2 and V is TRBV6-1; the D gene is possibly TRBD2 (5 bases). Germline V gives CDR1 MNHNS, CDR2 SASEGT. This CDR3 region has 13 residues. Trimming removed 4 bases at V and 7 bases at J, with 10 bases between. The CDR3 DNA is TGTGCCAGCAGTGGGACTTCCAGCGGGGAGCTGTTTTTT. Its protein is CASSGTSSGELFF.

The chain recombines TRBV9 with TRBJ2-1; D is ambiguous. CDR3 length: 13 amino acids. Germline lookup yields CDR1 SGDLS and CDR2 YYNGEE. Deletions cut 4 bases from V and 7 bases from J, with 12 bases between. The CDR3, as DNA: TGTGCCAGCAGCCCGTCCGTAAGGAATGAGCAGTTCTTC. This gives the protein CASSPSVRNEQFF.

This chain uses TRBV12-2 with TRBJ1-1. TRBV12-2 is a pseudogene. There are 13 residues in the CDR3. Here the CDR3 reads CASRLVGGTEAFF. In DNA form, the CDR3 reads TGTGCAAGTCGCTTAGTCGGTGGAACTGAAGCTTTCTTT.

The chain is built from TRBV5-6 and TRBJ1-5; 9 bases are shared with TRBD1. J lost 7 bases, V lost 3 bases, and 8 bases had no gene match. Germline values: CDR1 SGHDT, CDR2 YYEEEE. This CDR3 has 15 residues. CDR3 region: CASSSGTGWYQPQHF. The CDR3, as DNA: TGTGCCAGCAGCTCAGGGACAGGGTGGTACCAGCCCCAGCATTTT. The full variable domain, rest sourced from reference TRBV5-6 and TRBJ1-5, is DAGVTQSPTHLIKTRGQQVTLRCSPKSGHDTVSWYQQALGQGPQFIFQYYEEEERQRGNFPDRFSGHQFPNYSSELNVNALLLGDSALYLCASSSGTGWYQPQHFGDGTRLSIL.

The chain recombines TRBV27 with TRBJ1-1, with 7 bases that match TRBD1. CDR3 size: 15 residues. The germline CDR1 and CDR2 sequences are MNHEY and SMNVEV (reference sequence). Losses at the gene ends were 3 bases for V and 0 bases for J; bases not matched to a gene: 4. CDR3 coding DNA: TGTGCCAGCAGTTTTGGGACAGATATGAACACTGAAGCTTTCTTT. Its translation is CASSFGTDMNTEAFF.

This clone came up once. CDR3 sequence reads: CASSLDSQNQPQHF. Here the CDR3 DNA reads TGCGCCAGCAGCTTGGATTCCCAAAATCAGCCCCAGCATTTT. V usage is TRBV5-1 and J usage is TRBJ1-5; D is ambiguous. Trimming removed 0 bases at V and 4 bases at J, with 8 bases between. The CDR3 consists of 14 residues. Germline CDR1 reads SGHRS; CDR2 reads YFSETQ.

The chain combines TRBV19 with TRBJ1-6; 8 bases map to TRBD1. This CDR3 has 16 residues. V trimming: 4 bases; J trimming: 10 bases; junction bases outside the gene matches: 12. Germline CDR1 and CDR2: LNHDA and SQIVND (reference sequence). The CDR3, as DNA: TGTGCCAGTAGTACCACCGCCACAGGGGGTAAATCACCCCTCCACTTT. This codes for CASSTTATGGKSPLHF. Combining the CDR3 with reference TRBV19 and TRBJ1-6 gives the whole variable domain DGGITQSPKYLFRKEGQNVTLSCEQNLNHDAMYWYRQDPGQGLRLIYYSQIVNDFQKGDIAEGYSVSREKKESFPLTVTSAQKNPTAFYLCASSTTATGGKSPLHFGNGTRLTVT.

This clone was seen once. The chain employs TRBV4-3 and TRBJ2-2; 7 bases map to TRBD1. CDR1 is LGHNA and CDR2 is YSLEER in the germline V gene. V shed 0 bases and J 0 bases; nucleotides not matched to a gene: 13. This CDR3 spans 20 amino acids. The CDR3 sequence is CASSQERGPNPLANTGELFF. The CDR3 nucleotides are TGCGCCAGCAGCCAAGAAAGGGGGCCCAACCCTCTAGCGAACACCGGGGAGCTGTTTTTT.